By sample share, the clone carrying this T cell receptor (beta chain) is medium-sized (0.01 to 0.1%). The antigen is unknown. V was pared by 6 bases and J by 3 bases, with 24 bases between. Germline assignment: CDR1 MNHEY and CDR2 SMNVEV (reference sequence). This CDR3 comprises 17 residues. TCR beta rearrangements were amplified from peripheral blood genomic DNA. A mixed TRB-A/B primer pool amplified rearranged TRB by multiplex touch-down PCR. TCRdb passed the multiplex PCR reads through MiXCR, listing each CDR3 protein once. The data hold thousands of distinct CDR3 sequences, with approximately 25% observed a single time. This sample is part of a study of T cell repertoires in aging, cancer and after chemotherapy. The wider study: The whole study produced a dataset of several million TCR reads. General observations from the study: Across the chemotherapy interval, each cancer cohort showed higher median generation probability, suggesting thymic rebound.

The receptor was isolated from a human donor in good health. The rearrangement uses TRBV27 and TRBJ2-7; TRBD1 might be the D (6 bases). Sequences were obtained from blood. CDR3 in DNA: TGTGCCAGCAGCACCGGTCCCGGACAGTCTCTCAGCTACGAGCAGTACTTC. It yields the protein CASSTGPGQSLSYEQYF.